This TCR beta chain was identified in a study of CD8 T cells in ankylosing spondylitis. The length of the CDR3 is 17 residues. V lost 1 base, J lost 0 bases, and 12 bases lay in between. Per germline, CDR1 LGHNA and CDR2 YSLEER. Comments on this clonotype: The antigen is undetermined.

Study-wide findings and caveats: In ankylosing spondylitis blood, a motif of eight highly homologous TCR beta variants appeared characteristic.

TCRdb itself ran the 5' RACE reads through MiXCR, one entry per CDR3 protein. The data hold around 890,000 distinct CDR3 sequences, with about an eighth observed a single time. This clonotype was sampled from a male donor with ankylosing spondylitis. The chain couples TRBV4-3 to TRBJ1-4; D remains unclear. The sample taken for sequencing was blood, either unsorted or a sorted T cell fraction (not recorded which). CDR3 bases: TGCGCCAGCAGCCAAGGATCTATTTATGCAACTAATGAAAAACTGTTTTTT. Protein product: CASSQGSIYATNEKLFF.